The rows below give T cell receptor beta chains drawn from one sample of a study of CD8+ T cells in alopecia areata. Produced via immunoSEQ multiplex PCR; TCRdb's table is partial and in-frame only. Of 100,000 to 150,000 clones in the sample, around 45% were seen once. The sequencing sample was made of NKG2D-low CD8+ T cells sorted from blood. The source is a human donor with alopecia areata. CDR3s include the opening cysteine and the closing phenylalanine or tryptophan. Fields, in order: J gene, V gene, CDR3 protein.

>TRBJ2-3|TRBV29-1
CSALGLASTDTQYF
>TRBJ1-1|TRBV29-1
CSVPSTRTGANTEAFF
>TRBJ2-7|TRBV29-1
CSVDDAYEQYF
>TRBJ2-1|TRBV9
CASSVRPQGNEQFF
>TRBJ2-7|TRBV21-1
CASSNPRGEQYF
>TRBJ2-5|TRBV11-2
CASSLALGSGETQYF
>TRBJ1-5|TRBV5-1
CASSPGGQGSQPQHF
>TRBJ2-5|TRBV11-2
CASSWDWQTQYF
>TRBJ2-1|TRBV29-1
CSVRTGEGNEQFF
>TRBJ2-5|TRBV30
CAWSSGNGETQYF
>TRBJ2-7|TRBV7-9
CASSPPDRSYEQYF
>TRBJ2-7|TRBV29-1
CSLRTTETYEQYF
>TRBJ2-3|TRBV2
CASSDSGTDTQYF
>TRBJ2-1|TRBV27
CASSLAGNEQFF